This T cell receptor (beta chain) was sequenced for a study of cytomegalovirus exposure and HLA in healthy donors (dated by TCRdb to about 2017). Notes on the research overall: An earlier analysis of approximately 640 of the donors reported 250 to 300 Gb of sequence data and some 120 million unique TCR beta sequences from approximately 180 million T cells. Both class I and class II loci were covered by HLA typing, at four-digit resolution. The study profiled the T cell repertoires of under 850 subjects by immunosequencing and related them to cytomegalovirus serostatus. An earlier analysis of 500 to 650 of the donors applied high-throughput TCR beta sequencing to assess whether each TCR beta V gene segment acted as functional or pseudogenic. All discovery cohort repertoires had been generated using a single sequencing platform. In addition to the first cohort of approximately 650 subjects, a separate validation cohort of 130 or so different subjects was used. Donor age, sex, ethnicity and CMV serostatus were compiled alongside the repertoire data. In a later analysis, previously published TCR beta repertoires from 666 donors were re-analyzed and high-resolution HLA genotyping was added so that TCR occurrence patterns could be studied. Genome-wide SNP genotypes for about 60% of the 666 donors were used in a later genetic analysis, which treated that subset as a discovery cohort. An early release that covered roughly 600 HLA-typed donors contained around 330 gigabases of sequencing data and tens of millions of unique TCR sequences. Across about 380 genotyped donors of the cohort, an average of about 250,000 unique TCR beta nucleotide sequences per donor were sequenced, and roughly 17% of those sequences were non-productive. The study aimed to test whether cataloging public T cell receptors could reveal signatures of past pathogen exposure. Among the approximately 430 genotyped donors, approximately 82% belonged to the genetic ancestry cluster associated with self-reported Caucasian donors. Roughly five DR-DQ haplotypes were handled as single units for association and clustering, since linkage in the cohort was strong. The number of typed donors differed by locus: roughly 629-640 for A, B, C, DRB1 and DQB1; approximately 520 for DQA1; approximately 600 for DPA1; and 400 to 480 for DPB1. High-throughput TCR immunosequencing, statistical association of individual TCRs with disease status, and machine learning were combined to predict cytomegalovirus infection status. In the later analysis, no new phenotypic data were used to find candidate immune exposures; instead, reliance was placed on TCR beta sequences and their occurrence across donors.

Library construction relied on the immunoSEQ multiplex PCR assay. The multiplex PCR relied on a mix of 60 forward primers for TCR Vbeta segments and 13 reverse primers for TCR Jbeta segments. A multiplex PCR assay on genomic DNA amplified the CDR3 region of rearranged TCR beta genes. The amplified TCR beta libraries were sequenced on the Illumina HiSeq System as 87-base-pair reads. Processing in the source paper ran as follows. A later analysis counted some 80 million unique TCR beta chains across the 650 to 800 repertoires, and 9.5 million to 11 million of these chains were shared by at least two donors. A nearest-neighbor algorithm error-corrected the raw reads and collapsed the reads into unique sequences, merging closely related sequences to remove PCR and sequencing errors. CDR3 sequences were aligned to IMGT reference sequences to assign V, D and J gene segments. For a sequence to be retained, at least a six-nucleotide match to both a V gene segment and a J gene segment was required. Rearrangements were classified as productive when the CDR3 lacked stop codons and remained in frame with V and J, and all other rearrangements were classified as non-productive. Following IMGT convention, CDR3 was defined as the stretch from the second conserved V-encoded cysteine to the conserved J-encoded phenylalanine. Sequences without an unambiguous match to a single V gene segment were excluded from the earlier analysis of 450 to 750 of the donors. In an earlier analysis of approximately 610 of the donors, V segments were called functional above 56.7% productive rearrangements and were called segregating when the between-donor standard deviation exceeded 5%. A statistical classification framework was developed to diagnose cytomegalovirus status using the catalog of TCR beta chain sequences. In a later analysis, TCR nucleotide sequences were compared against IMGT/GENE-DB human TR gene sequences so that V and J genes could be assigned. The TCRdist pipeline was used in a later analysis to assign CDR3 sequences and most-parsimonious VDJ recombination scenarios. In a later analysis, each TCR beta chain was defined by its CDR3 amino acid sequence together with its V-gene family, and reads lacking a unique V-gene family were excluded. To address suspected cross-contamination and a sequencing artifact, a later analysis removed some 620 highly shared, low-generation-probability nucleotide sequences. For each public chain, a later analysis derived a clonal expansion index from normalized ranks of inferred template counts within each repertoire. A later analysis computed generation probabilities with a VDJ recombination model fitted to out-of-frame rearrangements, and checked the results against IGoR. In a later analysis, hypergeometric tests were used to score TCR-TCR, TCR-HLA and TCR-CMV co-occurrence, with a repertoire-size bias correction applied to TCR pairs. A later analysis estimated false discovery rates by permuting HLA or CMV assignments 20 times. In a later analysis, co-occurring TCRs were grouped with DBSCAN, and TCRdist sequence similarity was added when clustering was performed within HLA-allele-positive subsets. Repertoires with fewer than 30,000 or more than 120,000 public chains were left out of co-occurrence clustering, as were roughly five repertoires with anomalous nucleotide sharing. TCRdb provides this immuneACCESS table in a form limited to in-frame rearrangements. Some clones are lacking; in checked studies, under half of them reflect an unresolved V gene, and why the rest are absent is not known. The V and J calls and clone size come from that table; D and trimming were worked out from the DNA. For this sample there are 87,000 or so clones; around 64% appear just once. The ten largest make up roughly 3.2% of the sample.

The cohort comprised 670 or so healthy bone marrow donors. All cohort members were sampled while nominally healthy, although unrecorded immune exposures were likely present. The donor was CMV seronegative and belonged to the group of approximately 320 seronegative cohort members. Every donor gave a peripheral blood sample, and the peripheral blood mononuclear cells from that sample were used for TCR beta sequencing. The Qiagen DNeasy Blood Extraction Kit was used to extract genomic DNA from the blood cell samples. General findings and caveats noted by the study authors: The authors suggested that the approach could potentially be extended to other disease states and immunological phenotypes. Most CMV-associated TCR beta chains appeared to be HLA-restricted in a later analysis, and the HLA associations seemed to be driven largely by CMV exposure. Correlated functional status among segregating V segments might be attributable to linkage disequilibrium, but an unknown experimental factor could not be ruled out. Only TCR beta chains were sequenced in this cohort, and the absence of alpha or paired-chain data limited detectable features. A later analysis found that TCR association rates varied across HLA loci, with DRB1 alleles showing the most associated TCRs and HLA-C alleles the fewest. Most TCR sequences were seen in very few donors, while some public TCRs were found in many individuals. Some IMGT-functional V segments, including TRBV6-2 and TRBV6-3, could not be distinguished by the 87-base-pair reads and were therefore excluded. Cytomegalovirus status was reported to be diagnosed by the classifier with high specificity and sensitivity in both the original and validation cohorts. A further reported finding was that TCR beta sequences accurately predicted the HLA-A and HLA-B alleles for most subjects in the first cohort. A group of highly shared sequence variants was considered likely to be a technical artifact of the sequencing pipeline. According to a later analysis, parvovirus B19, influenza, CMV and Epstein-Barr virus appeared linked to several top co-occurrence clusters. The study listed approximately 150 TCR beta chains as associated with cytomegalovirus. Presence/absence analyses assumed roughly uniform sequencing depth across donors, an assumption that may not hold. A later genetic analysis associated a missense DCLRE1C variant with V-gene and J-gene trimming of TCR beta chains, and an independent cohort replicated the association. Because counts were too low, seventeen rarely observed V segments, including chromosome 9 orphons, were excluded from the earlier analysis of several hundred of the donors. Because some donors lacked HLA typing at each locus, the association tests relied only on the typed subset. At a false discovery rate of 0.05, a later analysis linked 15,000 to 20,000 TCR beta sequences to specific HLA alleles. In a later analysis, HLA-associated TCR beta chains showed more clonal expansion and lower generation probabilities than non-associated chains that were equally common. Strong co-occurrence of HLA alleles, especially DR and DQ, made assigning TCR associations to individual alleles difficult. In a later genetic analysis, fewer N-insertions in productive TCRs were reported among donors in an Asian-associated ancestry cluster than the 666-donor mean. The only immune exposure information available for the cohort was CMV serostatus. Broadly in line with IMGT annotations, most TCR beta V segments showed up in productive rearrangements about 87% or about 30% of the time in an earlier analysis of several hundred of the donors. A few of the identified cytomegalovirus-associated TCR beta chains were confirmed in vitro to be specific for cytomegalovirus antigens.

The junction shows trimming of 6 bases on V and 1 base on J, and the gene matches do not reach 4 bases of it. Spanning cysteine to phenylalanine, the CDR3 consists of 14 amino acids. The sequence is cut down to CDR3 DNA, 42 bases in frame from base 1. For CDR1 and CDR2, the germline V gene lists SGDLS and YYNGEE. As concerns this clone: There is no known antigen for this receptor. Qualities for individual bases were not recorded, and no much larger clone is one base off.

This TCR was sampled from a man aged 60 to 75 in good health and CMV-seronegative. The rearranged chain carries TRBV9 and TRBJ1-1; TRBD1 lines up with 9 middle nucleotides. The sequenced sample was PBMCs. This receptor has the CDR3 CASNQQGANTEAFF. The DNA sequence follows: TGTGCCAGCAACCAACAGGGGGCGAACACTGAAGCTTTCTTT.